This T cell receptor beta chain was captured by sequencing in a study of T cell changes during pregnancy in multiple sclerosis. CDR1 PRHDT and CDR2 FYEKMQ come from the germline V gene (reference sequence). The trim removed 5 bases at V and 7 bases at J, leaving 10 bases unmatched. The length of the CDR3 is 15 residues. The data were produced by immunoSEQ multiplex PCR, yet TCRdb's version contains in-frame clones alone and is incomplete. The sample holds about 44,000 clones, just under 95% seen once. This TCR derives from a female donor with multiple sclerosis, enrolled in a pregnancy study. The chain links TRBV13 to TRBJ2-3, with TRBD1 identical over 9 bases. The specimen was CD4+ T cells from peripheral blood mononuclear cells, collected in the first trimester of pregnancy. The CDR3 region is CASSPGQGRGYTQYF. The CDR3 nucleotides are TGTGCCAGCAGCCCTGGACAGGGGAGAGGATATACGCAGTATTTT.